A single sample gave rise to the 20 T cell receptor beta chains below, sequenced in a study of blood T cell repertoires in COVID-19. The repertoire was sequenced with immunoSEQ multiplex PCR; TCRdb's copy has only in-frame clones and lacks some. The sample holds 98,000 or so clones, approximately 83% seen once. Specimen: peripheral blood. Receptors originate from a woman aged 70 to 79 with acute or convalescent COVID-19.

This chain connects TRBV11-2 to TRBJ2-1; 7 bases align to TRBD2. Germline V gene sequence: CDR1 SGHAT, CDR2 FQNNGV. The CDR3 is made up of 16 amino acids. V shed 2 bases, J shed 10 bases, and the junction held 14 bases outside the gene matches. CDR3: CASSLSPGTTAVEQFF. The CDR3 bases are TGTGCCAGCAGCTTATCACCCGGGACTACCGCCGTGGAGCAGTTCTTC.

V and J are TRBV6-2 or TRBV6-3 and TRBJ2-5; perhaps TRBD1 as D (5 bases). The CDR3 has 12 amino acids. The germline V and J ends were trimmed by 1 base and 11 bases, with 11 bases remaining between them. Germline loops: CDR1 MNHEY, CDR2 SVGEGT. The CDR3, as DNA: TGTGCCAGCAGTTACTACGAAAGGGGACAGTACTTC. As protein: CASSYYERGQYF.

The rearrangement joins TRBV7-3 to TRBJ2-2; unclear D gene. The CDR3 length is 14 residues. V was shortened by 3 bases and J by 1 base, with 6 bases between the two germline ends. The germline gives CDR1 SGHTA, CDR2 FQGTGA. Here the CDR3 reads CASSLLVNTGELFF. For the CDR3, the DNA is TGTGCCAGCAGCTTGTTAGTGAACACCGGGGAGCTGTTTTTT.

The chain is built from TRBV7-2 and TRBJ2-4, with D possibly TRBD2 on 5 matching bases. V was trimmed by 5 bases and J by 0 bases, leaving 20 bases between them. The CDR3 length is 18 residues. Germline CDR1 reads SGHTA; CDR2 reads FQGNSA. CDR3 DNA sequence: TGTGCCAGCAGCCTCCGGGGAGACATCGCAGAAGCCAAAAACATTCAGTACTTC. Translated, it gives CASSLRGDIAEAKNIQYF.

This chain joins TRBV19 and TRBJ2-1; possible D gene TRBD2, 6 bases. Trimming took off 11 bases at V and 4 bases at J, with 9 bases between the two ends. Germline lookup yields CDR1 LNHDA and CDR2 SQIVND (reference sequence). There are 11 residues in the CDR3. CDR3 in amino acids: CAGGTYNEQFF. Written as DNA, the CDR3 is TGTGCCGGGGGGACTTACAATGAGCAGTTCTTC. Full variable domain (missing parts from reference TRBV19 and TRBJ2-1): DGGITQSPKYLFRKEGQNVTLSCEQNLNHDAMYWYRQDPGQGLRLIYYSQIVNDFQKGDIAEGYSVSREKKESFPLTVTSAQKNPTAFYLCAGGTYNEQFFGPGTRLTVL.

The rearrangement uses TRBV7-2 and TRBJ2-5; maybe TRBD1 (6 bases). The V end was cut by 6 bases, the J end by 5 bases, with 16 bases between. Germline V gives CDR1 SGHTA, CDR2 FQGNSA. This CDR3 is built from 14 residues. The CDR3 spells CASRYRTATETQYF. The CDR3 DNA reads TGTGCCAGCAGATACCGGACAGCAACGGAGACCCAGTACTTC.

This sequence joins TRBV30 and TRBJ1-5, with D possibly TRBD1 on 5 matching bases. The ends were cut back, 3 bases at V and 0 bases at J, with 18 bases in the middle. Germline lookup yields CDR1 GTSNPN and CDR2 SVGIG (reference sequence). CDR3 length: 17 amino acids. CDR3 nucleotide sequence: TGTGCCTGGAGCGATCCCTGGGGGGGTTATAGCAATCAGCCCCAGCATTTT. Translating it yields CAWSDPWGGYSNQPQHF.

This sequence joins TRBV29-1 and TRBJ1-1; 7 nucleotides agree with TRBD1. J was trimmed by 1 base and V by 3 bases; bases with no gene match: 8. There are 15 residues in the CDR3. Looked up from germline, CDR1 is SQVTM and CDR2 is ANQGSEA. The CDR3 here is CSVDLTGVENTEAFF. The CDR3 region has the DNA TGCAGCGTTGACTTAACAGGGGTGGAGAACACTGAAGCTTTCTTT.

Details on this clone: Within the sample, other DNA sequences also encode this same CDR3. The rearrangement joins TRBV6-5 to TRBJ2-7, with 11 bases fitting TRBD1. The junction had 4 bases not matched to a gene; V was cut back by 2 bases and J by 7 bases. CDR3 length: 14 amino acids. Germline V gene lookup returns CDR1 MNHEY and CDR2 SVGAGI. The CDR3: CASSYTRDRGEQYF. The CDR3 nucleotides read TGTGCCAGCAGTTACACCCGGGACAGGGGGGAGCAGTACTTC.

DNA of the CDR3: TGTGCCAGCAGCCAAGAGGGAGGAGACAATCAGCCCCAGCATTTT. This encodes CASSQEGGDNQPQHF. The chain carries TRBV3-1 (or the pseudogene TRBV3-2) and TRBJ1-5; no clear D gene. Germline loops: CDR1 LGHDT, CDR2 YNNKEL (reference sequence). V dropped 0 bases and J dropped 3 bases, with 9 bases sitting between them. The CDR3 consists of 15 residues.

The V gene is TRBV5-4, the J gene TRBJ1-3; D remains ambiguous. V lost 3 bases to trimming and J lost 4 bases, with 14 bases between them. The CDR3 totals 15 residues. CDR1 is SGHNT and CDR2 is YYREEE in the germline V gene (reference sequence). The CDR3 loop reads CASSSRTEGGNTIYF. In DNA, the CDR3 is TGTGCCAGCAGCTCGAGGACGGAGGGAGGAAACACCATATATTTT. Using reference TRBV5-4 and TRBJ1-3 for the parts outside the CDR3, the full variable domain is ETGVTQSPTHLIKTRGQQVTLRCSSQSGHNTVSWYQQALGQGPQFIFQYYREEENGRGNFPPRFSGLQFPNYSSELNVNALELDDSALYLCASSSRTEGGNTIYFGEGSWLTVV.

This clone was observed a handful of times. The chain carries TRBV19 and TRBJ1-5; 9 bases fit TRBD1. CDR1 is LNHDA, CDR2 SQIVND, per germline (reference sequence). This CDR3 spans 13 amino acids. The junction had 3 bases not matched to a gene; V was cut back by 8 bases and J by 4 bases. In DNA form, the CDR3 reads TGTGCCAGTGCCGGGACAGGGAATCAGCCCCAGCATTTT. This codes for CASAGTGNQPQHF.

The rearrangement joins TRBV6-6 to TRBJ1-1; 9 nucleotides match TRBD1. After removal of 2 bases from V and 11 bases from J, the junction contained 9 bases not matched to a gene. The CDR3 totals 14 residues. Germline loops: CDR1 MNHNY, CDR2 SVGAGI (reference sequence). CDR3 sequence reads: CASSYGQGTLGAFF. DNA for the CDR3: TGTGCCAGCAGTTACGGACAGGGGACCCTAGGGGCTTTCTTT.

V usage is TRBV11-2 and J usage is TRBJ2-7; possible D gene TRBD1, 5 bases. Trimming shortened V by 0 bases and J by 13 bases, and 13 bases separated the two germline ends. Germline V gene sequence: CDR1 SGHAT, CDR2 FQNNGV. The CDR3 spans 12 residues. CDR3 bases: TGTGCCAGCAGCTTAGATCGGAACAGGCTATACTTC. This codes for CASSLDRNRLYF.

This clone was counted only a few times. The V and J genes are TRBV7-9 and TRBJ2-6; the D is unclear. The CDR3 spans 17 residues. Trimming pared 3 bases from V and 0 bases from J, leaving 12 bases between. Per germline, CDR1 SEHNR and CDR2 FQNEAQ (reference sequence). CDR3 sequence reads: CASSFWRGASGANVLTF. In nucleotides, the CDR3 is TGTGCCAGCAGCTTTTGGCGCGGAGCCTCTGGGGCCAACGTCCTGACTTTC.

This chain joins TRBV3-1 (or the pseudogene TRBV3-2) and TRBJ2-7; no definite D call. This CDR3 has 13 amino acids. Per the germline V gene, CDR1 is LGHDT and CDR2 is YNNKEL (reference sequence). V shed 1 base and J shed 7 bases, with 11 bases lying between them. The CDR3 DNA is TGTGCCAGCAGCCAAGGACACAAGCAGGAGCAGTACGTC. Translated, it gives CASSQGHKQEQYV.

The gene calls are TRBV5-6 and TRBJ2-7; TRBD1 matches 9 bases. Germline CDR1 and CDR2: SGHDT and YYEEEE. This CDR3 spans 16 amino acids. Trimming cost V 4 bases and J 2 bases; bases outside gene matches: 10. The CDR3 here is CASSLISGTGPYEQYV. The CDR3 DNA reads TGTGCCAGCAGCCTAATTTCCGGGACAGGGCCCTACGAGCAGTACGTC.

The chain joins TRBV2 to TRBJ2-7, with a possible D match to TRBD2 (5 bases). The germline V gene has CDR1 SNHLY and CDR2 FYNNEI. The V and J ends lost 3 bases and 1 base respectively, with 10 bases between them. This CDR3 is built from 14 residues. CDR3 amino acids: CASSEDWRSYEQYF. The CDR3 DNA follows: TGTGCCAGCAGTGAGGACTGGCGTTCCTACGAGCAGTACTTC.

This rearrangement joins TRBV28 to TRBJ2-1; D is possibly TRBD1 (8 bases). Germline V gives CDR1 MDHEN, CDR2 SYDVKM. This CDR3 is built from 15 residues. Trimming removed 6 bases from V and 3 bases from J, with 15 bases in between. The CDR3 DNA follows: TGTGCCAGCAGAGGACAGGGAGGGAGCTACAATGAGCAGTTCTTC. Residues: CASRGQGGSYNEQFF.

The chain uses TRBV6-2 or TRBV6-3 and TRBJ1-3; 7 bases agree with TRBD1. CDR3 length: 15 amino acids. Per germline, CDR1 MNHEY and CDR2 SVGEGT. Trimming cost V 5 bases and J 4 bases; bases outside gene matches: 8. The CDR3 DNA reads as TGTGCCAGCAGTCCCGACAGGGCAGGAGGAAACACCATATATTTT. This translates into CASSPDRAGGNTIYF.